This TCR beta chain is drawn from a study of tumor and adjacent non-tumor tissue in lung cancer. General study points: Patients with more diverse tumor TCRs had worse survival.

This sample's RNA came from whole unsorted tissue. Chemotherapy-naive patients with new lung cancer underwent thoracic surgery in China, August–November 2014. This CDR3 region has 17 residues. The V end lost 2 bases, the J end lost 5 bases, and 21 bases lay between the germline ends. Germline CDR1 is SGHKS and CDR2 is YYEKEE (reference sequence). A modified ARM-PCR protocol with three rounds of nested PCR amplified TCRbeta. TCRdb re-analysed the multiplex PCR reads in MiXCR, keeping a single row per CDR3 protein. The table has under 150,000 distinct CDR3 sequences, roughly 66% seen once. In this sample, this clonotype turned up many times. Its antigen is still unknown.

The sample consisted of lung tumor tissue. This clonotype originated in a man aged 60 to 69 with small cell lung cancer. The V gene is TRBV5-5, the J gene TRBJ2-3; TRBD1 or TRBD2 may be the D gene (7 bases each). CDR3 in DNA: TGTGCCAGCAGCTTAATTGGTGGGGGAGGGGGCAGAGATACGCAGTATTTT. Amino acids: CASSLIGGGGGRDTQYF.